This T cell receptor beta chain was sequenced in a study of blood T cell repertoires in COVID-19. Study-wide background: Acute and convalescent COVID-19 samples came from the United States, Italy and Spain.

V shed 0 bases and J 4 bases; nucleotides not matched to a gene: 11. The CDR3 is made up of 18 amino acids. Germline lookup yields CDR1 KGHDR and CDR2 SFDVKD. In the source study's methods: It was from reference gene primer amplification that nucleated cell counts were estimated. Assay: immunoSEQ multiplex PCR; the TCRdb copy retains only in-frame clones and omits some. V, J and clone size are those of that table, while D and trimming were read from the DNA. This sample has some 150,000 clones, with over 80% found just once. The V call is TRBV24-1, the J call TRBJ2-3, with 8 nucleotides matching TRBD2. The source of this sequence is a man aged 50 or older with active COVID-19. What was sequenced was peripheral blood. The CDR3 bases are TGTGCCACCAGTGATTTGAAGAAGAGGACTAGCCCGGCAGATACGCAGTATTTT. It yields the protein CATSDLKKRTSPADTQYF.